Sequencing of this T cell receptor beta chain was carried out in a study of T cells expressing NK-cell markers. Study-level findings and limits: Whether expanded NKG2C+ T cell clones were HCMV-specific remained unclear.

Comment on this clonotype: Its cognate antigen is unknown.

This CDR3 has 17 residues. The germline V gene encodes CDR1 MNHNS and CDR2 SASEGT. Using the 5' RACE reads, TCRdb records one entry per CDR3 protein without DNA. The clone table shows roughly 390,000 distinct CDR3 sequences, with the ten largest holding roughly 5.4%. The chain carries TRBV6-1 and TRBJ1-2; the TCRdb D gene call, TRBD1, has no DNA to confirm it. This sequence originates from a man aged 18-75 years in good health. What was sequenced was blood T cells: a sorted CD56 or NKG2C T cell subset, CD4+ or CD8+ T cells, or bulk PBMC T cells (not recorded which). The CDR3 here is CASSDPMRRWGDYRYTF.